The present T cell receptor (beta chain) was sequenced within a study of blood T cell repertoires in COVID-19 (TCRdb year 2020). Regarding the complete study: Samples from collaborators originated in the United States, Italy and Spain and spanned both the acute and convalescent phases of COVID-19. The material from the prospective study consisted of cDNA or gDNA derived from T cells, B-cell-depleted T cells, or PBMCs. Nearly every sample came with metadata listing a de-identified subject ID, COVID-19 status, age in years and sex. The dataset comprised deeply sampled blood TCRbeta repertoires from subjects exposed to, actively infected with, or recovered from COVID-19. Samples were obtained from the ongoing ImmuneRACE study (first 160 participants) and from over a thousand subjects provided by 6 global collaborators. Where available, HLA class I and class II types were taken from metadata supplied by the sample provider and were not determined by assay-based typing. The repertoires were released in a freely available public database meant as a resource for research on the immune response to SARS-CoV-2. What the research found in general, with its limitations: How much clinical and demographic metadata was included differed by source and by participant, and the metadata was provided uncurated.

The CDR3 runs 19 amino acids, cysteine and phenylalanine included. The entry retains the CDR3 DNA only, 57 bases that are in frame from base 1. Trimming removed 0 bases from V and 5 bases from J; the gene matches leave 11 bases unexplained. Taken from the germline V gene, the CDR1 and CDR2 loops are LGHNA and YSLEER. TCRbeta CDR3 regions were amplified from genomic DNA by means of the immunoSEQ Assay, a bias-controlled multiplex PCR. The authors processed their data as follows. The number of nucleated cells in each sample was estimated by amplification of reference gene primers within the assay. To quantify the absolute abundance of each unique TCRbeta CDR3 rearrangement, sequence reads were collapsed and filtered. Productive Simpson clonality was computed per sample as the square root of Simpson's diversity index over productive rearrangements. TCRdb retrieved this table from immuneACCESS and kept in-frame rearrangements only. Not all clones are present; in checked studies, unresolved V genes account for under half, and no reason is known for the remainder. V and J calls and clone size are as listed in that table; D and trimming were resolved from the DNA. In this sample the table shows about 92,000 clones, 55% to 80% of which occur a single time. The top ten clones comprise 20% to 25% of the sample.

On this clone itself: Its antigen target is currently unknown. The sample holds no much larger clone one base away, and base qualities are not on file.

The collaborating institutions used their own protocols to collect whole blood in K2EDTA tubes. Collaborator samples were shipped for TCRbeta analysis as frozen whole blood, isolated PBMCs, or DNA extracted from either sample type. Sequenced material: peripheral blood. This clonotype was sampled from a woman aged 55-75 years in a cohort sampled during active or convalescent COVID-19. The V and J segments used are TRBV4-3 and TRBJ2-2, with TRBD2 identical over 11 junction bases. In nucleotides, the sequence is TGCGCCAGCAGCCAAGATTGGGGACTAGCGGACCCAAGGACCGGGGAGCTGTTTTTT. Translated, it reads CASSQDWGLADPRTGELFF.